The rows below give T cell receptor beta chains drawn from one sample of a study of T-cell memory formation after mild COVID-19. TCRdb re-called the 5' RACE reads with MiXCR, one entry per CDR3 protein. The sample includes 270,000 or so distinct CDR3 sequences, about a sixth seen only once; the top ten take 23%. Sequencing input: PBMCs or a T cell subset sorted from them (not recorded which). These receptors were collected from a man between 18 and 29 years old who had mild COVID-19 (a few samples of this study predate the infection). Cell type and time point are not known. Both conserved end residues are trimmed from each CDR3. The order of the fields is D gene, V gene, CDR3 protein. A D gene is named only where the DNA matches it firmly.

d_gene: -
v_gene: TRBV12-3/TRBV12-4
CDR3aa: ASSLDFQETQY

d_gene: TRBD1
v_gene: TRBV14
CDR3aa: ASSQVGLRDRGADTQY

d_gene: TRBD2
v_gene: TRBV5-5
CDR3aa: ASSLDSGEGDTQY

d_gene: -
v_gene: TRBV12-3/TRBV12-4
CDR3aa: ASSLAAGRIVNQPQH

d_gene: TRBD2
v_gene: TRBV5-1
CDR3aa: ASSTTIGTSGEY

d_gene: -
v_gene: TRBV12-3/TRBV12-4
CDR3aa: ASRETGGSKNIQY

d_gene: -
v_gene: TRBV12-3/TRBV12-4
CDR3aa: ASSLGTVDYGYT

d_gene: -
v_gene: TRBV29-1
CDR3aa: SVAQTEATDTQY

d_gene: TRBD1
v_gene: TRBV6-5
CDR3aa: ASSYMTGENHNEQF

d_gene: -
v_gene: TRBV6-5
CDR3aa: ASRSLPGLGNTIY

d_gene: TRBD2
v_gene: TRBV11-2
CDR3aa: ASSLEPGGQETQY

d_gene: TRBD2
v_gene: TRBV6-5
CDR3aa: ASSSSGGFRNEQF

d_gene: -
v_gene: TRBV9
CDR3aa: ASSTSGLPYNEQF

d_gene: TRBD2
v_gene: TRBV4-2
CDR3aa: ASSQDRRGDTQY

d_gene: -
v_gene: TRBV7-8
CDR3aa: ASSLVLSSTDTQY

d_gene: -
v_gene: TRBV6-1
CDR3aa: ASSEWGEGVHYNEQF

d_gene: -
v_gene: TRBV2
CDR3aa: ASRVGGSYGYT

d_gene: -
v_gene: TRBV9
CDR3aa: ASGYKDTEAF

d_gene: -
v_gene: TRBV4-1
CDR3aa: ASSPLGGLSSDTQY

d_gene: TRBD2
v_gene: TRBV5-1
CDR3aa: ASSLEIAGALYEQY

d_gene: TRBD2
v_gene: TRBV29-1
CDR3aa: SVVSTSGGNTGELF

d_gene: -
v_gene: TRBV5-4
CDR3aa: ASSSVDTEAF

d_gene: -
v_gene: TRBV6-5
CDR3aa: ASSTRGGYT

d_gene: -
v_gene: TRBV7-9
CDR3aa: ASSALGGDPSEAF

d_gene: -
v_gene: TRBV5-6
CDR3aa: ASSLAGMTPDTQY

d_gene: -
v_gene: TRBV28
CDR3aa: ASSGAGANTGELF

d_gene: -
v_gene: TRBV29-1
CDR3aa: SVEGRGWTDTQY

d_gene: -
v_gene: TRBV5-1
CDR3aa: ASSFDGGPNTEAF

d_gene: -
v_gene: TRBV16
CDR3aa: ASSQGRSVEIYEQY

d_gene: -
v_gene: TRBV25-1
CDR3aa: ASSIRDHEQY

d_gene: -
v_gene: TRBV2
CDR3aa: ASSEVGHQPQH

d_gene: -
v_gene: TRBV5-6
CDR3aa: ASSLWGAIYEQY

d_gene: TRBD1
v_gene: TRBV7-6
CDR3aa: ASSSGQGLDTQY

d_gene: TRBD1
v_gene: TRBV23-1
CDR3aa: ASSAPRGQGAGETQY

d_gene: -
v_gene: TRBV4-3
CDR3aa: ASSQELLASYNEQF

d_gene: -
v_gene: TRBV5-1
CDR3aa: ASRGELNTGELF

d_gene: -
v_gene: TRBV5-1
CDR3aa: ASSLTEDTQY

d_gene: TRBD2
v_gene: TRBV6-2/TRBV6-3
CDR3aa: ASSFSLLAGNTQY

d_gene: TRBD2
v_gene: TRBV3-1
CDR3aa: ASSPGTLAGETQY

d_gene: -
v_gene: TRBV10-3
CDR3aa: AISEGQSPSGEKLF

d_gene: TRBD1
v_gene: TRBV7-2
CDR3aa: ASRDRDRGLAGELF

d_gene: TRBD1
v_gene: TRBV6-1
CDR3aa: ASSFNRGLSYEQY

d_gene: -
v_gene: TRBV4-3
CDR3aa: ASSQDPPGQTDTQY

d_gene: TRBD2
v_gene: TRBV12-3/TRBV12-4
CDR3aa: ASNPGTSGDPYNEQF